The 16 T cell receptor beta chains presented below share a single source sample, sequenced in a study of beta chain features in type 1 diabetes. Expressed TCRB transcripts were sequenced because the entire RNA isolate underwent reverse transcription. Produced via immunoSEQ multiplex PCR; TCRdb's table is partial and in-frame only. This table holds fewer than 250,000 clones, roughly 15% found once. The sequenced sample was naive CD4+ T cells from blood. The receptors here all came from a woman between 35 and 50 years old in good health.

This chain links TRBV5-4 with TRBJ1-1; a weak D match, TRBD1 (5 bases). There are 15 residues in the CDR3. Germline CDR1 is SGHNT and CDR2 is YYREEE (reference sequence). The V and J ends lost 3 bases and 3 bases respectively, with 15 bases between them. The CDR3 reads CASSSMWGAYTEAFF. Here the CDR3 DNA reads TGTGCCAGCAGCTCGATGTGGGGCGCGTACACTGAAGCTTTCTTT.

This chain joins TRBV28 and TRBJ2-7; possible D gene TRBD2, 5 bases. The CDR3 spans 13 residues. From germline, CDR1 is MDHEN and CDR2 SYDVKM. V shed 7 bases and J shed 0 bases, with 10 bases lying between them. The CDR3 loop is CASTRTGSYEQYF. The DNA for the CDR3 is TGTGCCAGCACACGGACTGGCTCCTACGAGCAGTACTTC.

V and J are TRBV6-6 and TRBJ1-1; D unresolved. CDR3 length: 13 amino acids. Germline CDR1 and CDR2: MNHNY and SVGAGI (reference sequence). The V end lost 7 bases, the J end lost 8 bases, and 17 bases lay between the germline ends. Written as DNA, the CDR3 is TGTGCCAGCACCAGCGGACTCGTGATAGAAGCTTTCTTT. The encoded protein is CASTSGLVIEAFF.

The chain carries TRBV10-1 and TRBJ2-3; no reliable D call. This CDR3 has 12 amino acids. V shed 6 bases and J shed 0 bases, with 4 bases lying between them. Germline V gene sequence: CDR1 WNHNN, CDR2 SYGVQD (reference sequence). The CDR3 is CASSYSTDTQYF. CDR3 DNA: TGCGCCAGCAGCTACAGCACAGATACGCAGTATTTT.

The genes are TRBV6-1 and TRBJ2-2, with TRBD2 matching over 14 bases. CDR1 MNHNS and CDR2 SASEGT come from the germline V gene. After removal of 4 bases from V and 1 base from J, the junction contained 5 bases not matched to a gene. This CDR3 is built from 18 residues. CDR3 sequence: CASSGGLAGGRNTGELFF. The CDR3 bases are TGTGCCAGCAGTGGCGGACTAGCGGGGGGCAGGAACACCGGGGAGCTGTTTTTT.

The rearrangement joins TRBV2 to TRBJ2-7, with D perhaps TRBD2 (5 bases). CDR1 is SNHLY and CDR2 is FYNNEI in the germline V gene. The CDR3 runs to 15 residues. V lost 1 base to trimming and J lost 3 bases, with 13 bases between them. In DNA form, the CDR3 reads TGTGCCAGCAGTGAAGAGCAGGTTCGGGGCTACGAGCAGTACTTC. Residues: CASSEEQVRGYEQYF.

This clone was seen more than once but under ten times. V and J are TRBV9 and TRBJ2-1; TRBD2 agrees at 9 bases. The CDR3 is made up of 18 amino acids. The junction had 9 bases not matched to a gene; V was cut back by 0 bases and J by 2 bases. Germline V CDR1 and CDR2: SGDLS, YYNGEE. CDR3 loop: CASSVGVSGGPPYNEQFF. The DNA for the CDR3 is TGTGCCAGCAGCGTAGGGGTTAGCGGGGGCCCCCCCTACAATGAGCAGTTCTTC. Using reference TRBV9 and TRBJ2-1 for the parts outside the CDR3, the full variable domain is DSGVTQTPKHLITATGQRVTLRCSPRSGDLSVYWYQQSLDQGLQFLIQYYNGEERAKGNILERFSAQQFPDLHSELNLSSLELGDSALYFCASSVGVSGGPPYNEQFFGPGTRLTVL.

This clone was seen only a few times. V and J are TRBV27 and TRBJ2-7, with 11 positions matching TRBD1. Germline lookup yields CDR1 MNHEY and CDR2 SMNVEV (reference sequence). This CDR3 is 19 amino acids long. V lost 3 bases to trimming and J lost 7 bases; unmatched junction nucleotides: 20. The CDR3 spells CASSLSPGQGVPGLWEQYF. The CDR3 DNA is TGTGCCAGCAGTTTGTCTCCGGGACAGGGGGTCCCAGGTTTATGGGAGCAGTACTTC.

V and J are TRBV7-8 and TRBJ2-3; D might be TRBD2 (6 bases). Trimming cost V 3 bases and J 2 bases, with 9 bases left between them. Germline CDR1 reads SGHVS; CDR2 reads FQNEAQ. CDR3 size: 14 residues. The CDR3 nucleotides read TGTGCCAGCAGCTTTAGCGGATTCACAGATACGCAGTATTTT. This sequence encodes CASSFSGFTDTQYF.

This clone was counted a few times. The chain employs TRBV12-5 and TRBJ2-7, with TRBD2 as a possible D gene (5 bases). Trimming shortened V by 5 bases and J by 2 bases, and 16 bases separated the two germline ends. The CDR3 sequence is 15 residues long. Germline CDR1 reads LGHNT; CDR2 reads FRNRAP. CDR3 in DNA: TGTGCTAGTGGTCTAGGGCCCCCGGAGGCCTACGAGCAGTACTTC. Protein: CASGLGPPEAYEQYF.

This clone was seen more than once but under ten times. In DNA form, the CDR3 reads TGTGCTAGTGGTTTCTCGGCGGTAGCGGGGGTCACAGATACGCAGTATTTT. Residues: CASGFSAVAGVTDTQYF. The chain has TRBV12-5 and TRBJ2-3, with 9 bases matching TRBD2. The CDR3 covers 17 residues. Looked up from germline, CDR1 is LGHNT and CDR2 is FRNRAP. J lost 2 bases, V lost 3 bases, and 9 bases had no gene match.

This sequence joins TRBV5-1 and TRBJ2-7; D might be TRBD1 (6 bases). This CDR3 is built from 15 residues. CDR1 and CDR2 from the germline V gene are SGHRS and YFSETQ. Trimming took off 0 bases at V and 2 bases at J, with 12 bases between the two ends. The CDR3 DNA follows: TGCGCCAGCAGCTTGGAGCCAGGGGCTGCCTACGAGCAGTACTTC. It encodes CASSLEPGAAYEQYF.

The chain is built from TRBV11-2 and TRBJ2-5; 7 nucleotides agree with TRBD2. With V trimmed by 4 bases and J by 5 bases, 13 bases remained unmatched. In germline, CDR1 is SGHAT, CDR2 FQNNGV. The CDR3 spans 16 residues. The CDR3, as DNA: TGTGCCAGCAGCTACAGGCGAAGCGGGGCGACCGAGACCCAGTACTTC. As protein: CASSYRRSGATETQYF.

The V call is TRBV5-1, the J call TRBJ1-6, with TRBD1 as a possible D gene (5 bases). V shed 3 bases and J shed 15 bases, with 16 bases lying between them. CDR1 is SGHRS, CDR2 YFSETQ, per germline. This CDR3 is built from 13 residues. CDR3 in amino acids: CASSSQEMGLLHF. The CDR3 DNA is TGCGCCAGCAGCTCACAGGAGATGGGGCTCCTCCACTTT.

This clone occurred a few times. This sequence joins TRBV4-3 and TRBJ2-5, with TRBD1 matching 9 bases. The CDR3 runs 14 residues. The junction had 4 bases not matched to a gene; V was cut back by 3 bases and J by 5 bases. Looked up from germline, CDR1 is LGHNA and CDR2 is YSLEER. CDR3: CASSQLGQGETQYF. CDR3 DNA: TGCGCCAGCAGCCAGCTAGGACAGGGGGAGACCCAGTACTTC.

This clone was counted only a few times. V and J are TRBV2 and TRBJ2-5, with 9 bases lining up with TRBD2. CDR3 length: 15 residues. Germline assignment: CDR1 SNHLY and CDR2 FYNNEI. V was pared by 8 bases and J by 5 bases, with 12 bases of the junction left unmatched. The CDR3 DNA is TGTGCCAGCGTTGGCGGGGGGGCTCGGAAGGAGACCCAGTACTTC. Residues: CASVGGGARKETQYF. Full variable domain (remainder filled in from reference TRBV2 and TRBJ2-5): EPEVTQTPSHQVTQMGQEVILRCVPISNHLYFYWYRQILGQKVEFLVSFYNNEISEKSEIFDDQFSVERPDGSNFTLKIRSTKLEDSAMYFCASVGGGARKETQYFGPGTRLLVL.